The 2 T cell receptor beta chains reported below all come from one sample, sequenced in a study of shared clonotypes between healthy human individuals. Sequenced by immunoSEQ multiplex PCR; TCRdb stores in-frame clones only, minus some. The repertoire holds 2 million to 2.5 million clones, with 85% to 95% as singletons. Sequenced sample: naive CD4+ T cells from PBMCs. Noted subset: CD45RA+ positively selected. The receptors shown here come from a man aged 18 to 35 in good health. Some clones in this sample may be carry-over from other donors' samples.

The chain links TRBV7-2 to TRBJ2-2, with 10 bases aligning to TRBD1. Germline-derived CDR1 and CDR2 are SGHTA and FQGNSA. V lost 4 bases, J lost 1 base, and 9 bases stayed unmatched. This CDR3 is built from 18 residues. The CDR3 here is CASSSQRTGGLNTGELFF. The CDR3 nucleotides read TGTGCCAGCAGCTCCCAAAGGACAGGGGGTCTGAACACCGGGGAGCTGTTTTTT.

This chain uses TRBV6-1 with TRBJ2-2; 8 bases are a match to TRBD2. The CDR3 totals 18 residues. Per the germline V gene, CDR1 is MNHNS and CDR2 is SASEGT. V lost 2 bases to trimming and J lost 4 bases; unmatched junction nucleotides: 12. CDR3 region: CASSEFPRGGTSTGELFF. DNA of the CDR3: TGTGCCAGCAGTGAATTCCCCCGGGGGGGTACCTCCACCGGGGAGCTGTTTTTT.